Sequencing of this T cell receptor (beta chain) was carried out in a study of control samples from healthy donors and cancer patients. The data were produced by immunoSEQ multiplex PCR, yet TCRdb's version contains in-frame clones alone and is incomplete. The sample lists 50,000 or so clones; roughly 92% were seen once. The CDR3 has 12 amino acids. Trimming pared 6 bases from V and 5 bases from J, leaving 10 bases between. This TCR was sampled from a woman aged 45-65 years with head and neck cancer. The V call is TRBV12-3 or TRBV12-4, the J call TRBJ1-2, with D unresolved. The sequenced material came from PBMCs. CDR3 region: CASSPQPYGYTF. DNA of the CDR3: TGTGCCAGCAGCCCTCAACCTTATGGCTACACCTTC.